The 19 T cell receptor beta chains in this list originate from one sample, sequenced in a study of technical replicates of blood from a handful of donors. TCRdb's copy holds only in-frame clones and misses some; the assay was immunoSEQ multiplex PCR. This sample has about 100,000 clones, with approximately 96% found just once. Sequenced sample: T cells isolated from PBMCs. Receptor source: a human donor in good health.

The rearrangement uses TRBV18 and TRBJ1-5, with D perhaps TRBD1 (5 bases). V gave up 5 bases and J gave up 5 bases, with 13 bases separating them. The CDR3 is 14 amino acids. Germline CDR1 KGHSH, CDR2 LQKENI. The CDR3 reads CASSYGRGHQPQHF. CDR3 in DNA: TGTGCCAGCTCATACGGGCGGGGCCATCAGCCCCAGCATTTT.

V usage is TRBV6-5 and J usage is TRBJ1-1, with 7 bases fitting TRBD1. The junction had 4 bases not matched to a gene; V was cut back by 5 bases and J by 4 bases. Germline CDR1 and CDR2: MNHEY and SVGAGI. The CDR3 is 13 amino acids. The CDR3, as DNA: TGTGCCAGCAGTCGACAGGGTGGCACTGAAGCTTTCTTT. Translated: CASSRQGGTEAFF.

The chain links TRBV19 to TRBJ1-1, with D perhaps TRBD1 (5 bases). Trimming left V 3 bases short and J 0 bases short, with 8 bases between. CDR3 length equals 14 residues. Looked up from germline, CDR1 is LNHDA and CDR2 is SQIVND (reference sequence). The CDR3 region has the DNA TGTGCCAGTAGTATTAGACAGATGAACACTGAAGCTTTCTTT. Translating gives CASSIRQMNTEAFF.

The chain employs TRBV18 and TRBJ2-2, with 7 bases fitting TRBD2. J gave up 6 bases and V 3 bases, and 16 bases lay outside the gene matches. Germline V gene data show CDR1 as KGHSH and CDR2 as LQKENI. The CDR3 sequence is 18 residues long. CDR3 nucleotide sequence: TGTGCCAGCTCACCCCCCGTATTTGGCGGGAGAGGGTCCGGGGAGCTGTTTTTT. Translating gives CASSPPVFGGRGSGELFF.

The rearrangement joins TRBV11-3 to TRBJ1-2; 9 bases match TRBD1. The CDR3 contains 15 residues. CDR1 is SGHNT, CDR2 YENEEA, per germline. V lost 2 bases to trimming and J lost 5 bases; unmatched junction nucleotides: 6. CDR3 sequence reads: CASSLNTGQGYGYTF. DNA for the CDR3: TGTGCCAGCAGCTTAAATACGGGACAGGGATATGGCTACACCTTC.

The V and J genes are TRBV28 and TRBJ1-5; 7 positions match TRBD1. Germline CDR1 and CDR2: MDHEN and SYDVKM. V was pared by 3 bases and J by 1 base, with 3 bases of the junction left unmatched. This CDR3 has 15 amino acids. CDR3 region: CASSFVGGSNQPQHF. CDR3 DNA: TGTGCCAGCAGTTTTGTAGGGGGCAGCAATCAGCCCCAGCATTTT.

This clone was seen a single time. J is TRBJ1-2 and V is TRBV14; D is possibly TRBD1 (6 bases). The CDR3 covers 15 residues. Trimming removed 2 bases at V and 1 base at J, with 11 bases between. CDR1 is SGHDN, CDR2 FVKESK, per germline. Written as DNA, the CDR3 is TGTGCCAGCAGCCAAACGCAGGGGCTTAACTATGGCTACACCTTC. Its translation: CASSQTQGLNYGYTF.

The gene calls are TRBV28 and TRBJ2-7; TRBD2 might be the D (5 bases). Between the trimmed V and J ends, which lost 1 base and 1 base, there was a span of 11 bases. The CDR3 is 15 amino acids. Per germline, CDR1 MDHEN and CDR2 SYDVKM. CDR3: CASSLSGKGSYEQYF. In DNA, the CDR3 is TGTGCCAGCAGTTTATCCGGGAAAGGATCCTACGAGCAGTACTTC.

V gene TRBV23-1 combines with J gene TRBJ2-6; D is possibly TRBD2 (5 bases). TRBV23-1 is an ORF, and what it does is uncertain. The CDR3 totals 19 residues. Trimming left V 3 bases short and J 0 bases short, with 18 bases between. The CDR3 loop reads CASSHSSRGSSSGANVLTF. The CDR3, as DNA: TGCGCCAGCAGTCATTCTAGCCGAGGTTCGAGCTCTGGGGCCAACGTCCTGACTTTC.

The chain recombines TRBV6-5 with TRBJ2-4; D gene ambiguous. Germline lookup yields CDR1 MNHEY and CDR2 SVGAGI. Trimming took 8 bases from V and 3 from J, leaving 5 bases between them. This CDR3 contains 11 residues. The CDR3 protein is CASLFKNIQYF. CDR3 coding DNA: TGTGCCAGCCTCTTCAAAAACATTCAGTACTTC.

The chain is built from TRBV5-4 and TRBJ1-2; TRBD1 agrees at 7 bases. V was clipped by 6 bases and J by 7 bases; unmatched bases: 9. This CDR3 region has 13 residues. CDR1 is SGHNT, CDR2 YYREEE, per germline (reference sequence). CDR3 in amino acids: CASKSTGLGGYTF. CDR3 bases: TGTGCCAGCAAATCGACAGGGTTAGGTGGCTACACCTTC.

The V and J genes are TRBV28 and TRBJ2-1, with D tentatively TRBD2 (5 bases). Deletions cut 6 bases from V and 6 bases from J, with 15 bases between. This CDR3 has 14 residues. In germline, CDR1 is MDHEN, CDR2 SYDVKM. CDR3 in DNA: TGTGCCAGCAGCTACCACCGGGAAACCAATGAGCAGTTCTTC. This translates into CASSYHRETNEQFF.

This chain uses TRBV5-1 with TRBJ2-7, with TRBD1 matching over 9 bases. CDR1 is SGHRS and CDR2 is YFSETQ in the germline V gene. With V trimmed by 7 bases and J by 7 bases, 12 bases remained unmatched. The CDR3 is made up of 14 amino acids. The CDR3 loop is CASSRGTGSDEQYF. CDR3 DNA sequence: TGCGCCAGCTCCCGCGGGACAGGGTCTGATGAGCAGTACTTC.

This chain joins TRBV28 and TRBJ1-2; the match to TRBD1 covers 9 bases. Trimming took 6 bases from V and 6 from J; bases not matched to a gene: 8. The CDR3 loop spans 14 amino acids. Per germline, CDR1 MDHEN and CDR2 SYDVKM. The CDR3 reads CASRATGGADGYTF. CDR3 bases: TGTGCCAGCAGAGCTACAGGGGGCGCGGATGGCTACACCTTC.

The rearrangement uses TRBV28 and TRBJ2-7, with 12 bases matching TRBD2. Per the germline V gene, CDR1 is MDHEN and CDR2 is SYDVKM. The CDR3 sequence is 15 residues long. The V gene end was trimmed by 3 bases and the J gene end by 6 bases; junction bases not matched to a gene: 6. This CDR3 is CASSLTSGSGVEQYF. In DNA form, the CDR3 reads TGTGCCAGCAGTTTGACTAGCGGGAGTGGCGTCGAGCAGTACTTC.

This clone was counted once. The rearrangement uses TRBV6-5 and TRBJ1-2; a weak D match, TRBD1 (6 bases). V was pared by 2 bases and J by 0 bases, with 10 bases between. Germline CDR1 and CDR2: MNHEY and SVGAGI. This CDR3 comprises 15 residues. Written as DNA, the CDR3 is TGTGCCAGCAGTTACATGACAGGAGCTAACTATGGCTACACCTTC. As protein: CASSYMTGANYGYTF.

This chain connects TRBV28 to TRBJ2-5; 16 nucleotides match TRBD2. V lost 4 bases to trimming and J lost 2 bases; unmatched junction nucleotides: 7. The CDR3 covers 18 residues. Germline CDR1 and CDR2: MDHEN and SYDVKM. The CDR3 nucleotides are TGTGCCAGCAGTTCCGGGACTAGCGGGAGGGCCCGGCAAGAGACCCAGTACTTC. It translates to CASSSGTSGRARQETQYF.

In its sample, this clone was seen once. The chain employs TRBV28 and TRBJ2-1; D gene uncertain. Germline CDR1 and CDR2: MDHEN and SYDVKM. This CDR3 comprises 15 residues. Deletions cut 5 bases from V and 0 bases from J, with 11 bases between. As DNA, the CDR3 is TGTGCCAGCAGTCTACTAAGGAGCTCCTACAATGAGCAGTTCTTC. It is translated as CASSLLRSSYNEQFF. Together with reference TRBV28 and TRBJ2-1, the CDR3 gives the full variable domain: DVKVTQSSRYLVKRTGEKVFLECVQDMDHENMFWYRQDPGLGLRLIYFSYDVKMKEKGDIPEGYSVSREKKERFSLILESASTNQTSMYLCASSLLRSSYNEQFFGPGTRLTVL.

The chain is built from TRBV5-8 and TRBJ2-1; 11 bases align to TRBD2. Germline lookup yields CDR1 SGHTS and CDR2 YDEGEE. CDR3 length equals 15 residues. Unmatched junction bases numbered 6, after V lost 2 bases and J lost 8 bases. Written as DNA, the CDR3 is TGTGCCAGCAGCTTTCGACTAGCGGGATCTTATGAGCAGTTCTTC. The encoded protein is CASSFRLAGSYEQFF.